This T cell receptor (beta chain) was identified in a study of shared clonotypes between healthy human individuals. Study as a whole: Three CD4 naive, three CD4 memory, two CD8 naive and one CD8 memory plate were used per donor.

Comments on this clone: As yet, its antigen is unknown.

Nashville, Tennessee was home to all donors, who were Caucasian adults. Germline V CDR1 and CDR2: SGHNT, YENEEA. This CDR3 contains 14 residues. Trimming pared 5 bases from V and 3 bases from J, leaving 14 bases between. Study results and caveats: Memory subsets generally showed lower estimated richness than naive subsets.

Clones were sequenced by immunoSEQ multiplex PCR, and TCRdb holds only the in-frame ones, with some missing. In the table there are 190,000 or so clones, over 50% of which are singletons. Material: memory CD4+ T cells sorted from blood. The subset: CD45RA-negative fraction. The origin of this receptor is a man aged 25-40 years in good health. The chain is built from TRBV11-3 and TRBJ2-7, with D tentatively TRBD2 (6 bases). CDR3 residues: CASSVRDWDYEQYF. CDR3 nucleotide sequence: TGTGCCAGCAGCGTCCGGGACTGGGACTACGAGCAGTACTTC.